A selection of T cell receptor beta chains follows, all from one sample in a study of post-analysis software for immune sequencing data. Each CDR3 protein gets one entry after TCRdb re-called the PCR reads with MiXCR. Of approximately 630,000 distinct CDR3 sequences listed, approximately 59% are singletons. Sequences were obtained from blood. These receptors were collected from a girl aged 2 to 9 with multiple sclerosis. CDR3s include the opening cysteine and the closing phenylalanine or tryptophan. The D gene is left open where the match is weak. The size of a clone is reported for some rows only, either as once, few or many, or as a class for expanded clones.

TRBV5-1,-,-,TRBJ2-3,TGCGCCAGCAGCTGGGCCCGCTGGGAGACAGATACGCAGTATTTT,CASSWARWETDTQYF
TRBV2,-,-,TRBJ2-1,TGTGCCAGCCGATCCGGCGCGGGTCTCACCTACAATGAGCAGTTCTTC,CASRSGAGLTYNEQFF
TRBV29-1,-,TRBD2,TRBJ2-4,TGCAGCGTGGGACTAGCGGGGGGGCTCGGGCAGTACTTC,CSVGLAGGLGQYF
TRBV6-5,-,TRBD2,TRBJ2-1,TGTGCCAGCCAACTAGCGGGAGTAGGCGAGCAGTTCTTC,CASQLAGVGEQFF
TRBV20-1,-,-,TRBJ2-5,TGCAGTGCTAGCGGCGCGGGGAGCGAAGAGACCCAGTACTTC,CSASGAGSEETQYF
TRBV7-9,-,TRBD1,TRBJ1-2,TGTGCCAGCAGCTCTCGTAAGACAGGGGGGGCTAACTATGGCTACACCTTC,CASSSRKTGGANYGYTF
TRBV20-1,-,-,TRBJ1-1,TGCAGTGCCGCCCCGGGACGGACTGACACTGAAGCTTTCTTT,CSAAPGRTDTEAFF
TRBV12-3/TRBV12-4,-,TRBD1,TRBJ2-1,TGTGCCAGCAGCTGGGACAGAAATGAGCAGTTCTTC,CASSWDRNEQFF
TRBV20-1,-,TRBD2,TRBJ2-5,TGCAGTGCCCGACCTACTAGCGGGAGGCTGGAGACCCAGTACTTC,CSARPTSGRLETQYF
TRBV12-3/TRBV12-4,-,-,TRBJ1-1,TGTGCCAGCAGCTACACACAGGGGAACACTGAAGCTTTCTTT,CASSYTQGNTEAFF
TRBV12-3/TRBV12-4,many,TRBD1,TRBJ2-3,TGTGCCAGCAGTTTAGAAAGGGACAGGGGAAAGAATACGCAGTATTTT,CASSLERDRGKNTQYF
TRBV9,-,TRBD2,TRBJ2-1,TGTGCCAGCAGCGTAGCTCCGGCTAGCGGGGAAGAAGGGCAGTTCTTC,CASSVAPASGEEGQFF
TRBV29-1,-,TRBD1,TRBJ1-2,TGCAGCGGCGGGGACAGGGATCGATATGGCTACACCTTC,CSGGDRDRYGYTF
TRBV29-1,-,TRBD1,TRBJ2-7,TGCAGCGTTCTGGGACAGGGGAGTTGGGATGAGCAGTACTTC,CSVLGQGSWDEQYF
TRBV20-1,many,-,TRBJ2-3,TGCAGTGCTAGCGGGGGAGCTAGCACAGATACGCAGTATTTT,CSASGGASTDTQYF
TRBV5-1,-,-,TRBJ1-1,TGCGCCAGCAGCTTAACGGAAGGGGGGCAGCCGCACACTGAAGCTTTCTTT,CASSLTEGGQPHTEAFF
TRBV9,-,-,TRBJ2-5,TGTGCCAGCAGCGTAGAAGACGGAGATATTCAAGAGACCCAGTACTTC,CASSVEDGDIQETQYF
TRBV7-2,few,-,TRBJ2-3,TGTGCCAGCAGCTTAGCGGCCCAGTATGGCACGGATACGCAGTATTTT,CASSLAAQYGTDTQYF
TRBV7-4,once,TRBD2,TRBJ2-4,TGTGCCAGCAGCCCGTCTCCGGGACTAGCGGGGGGGAGAAAGGAGCAGTACTTC,CASSPSPGLAGGRKEQYF
TRBV6-2/TRBV6-3,-,TRBD2,TRBJ2-1,TGTGCCAGCAGTCCTAGCGGGGGGTTCACCGGGAATGAGCAGTTCTTC,CASSPSGGFTGNEQFF
TRBV20-1,few,-,TRBJ2-1,TGCAGTGCTAGAGTCGGCCCGGGGCTACCAATCGATGAGCAGTTCTTC,CSARVGPGLPIDEQFF
TRBV11-2,few,-,TRBJ2-3,TGTGCCAGCAGCGCATACAGGACAGATACGCAGTATTTT,CASSAYRTDTQYF
TRBV20-1,-,-,TRBJ1-6,TGCAGTGCTAAGCAGGGGAATTCACCCCTCCACTTT,CSAKQGNSPLHF